The 18 T cell receptor beta chains below all came from one sample that was sequenced in a study of blood T cell repertoires in COVID-19. Measured with immunoSEQ multiplex PCR; TCRdb has only the in-frame clones, and not every one. The table shows roughly 230,000 clones, with 89% occurring only once. The sample taken for sequencing was peripheral blood. The receptors were gathered from a woman aged 40 to 55 who had recovered from COVID-19.

The chain couples TRBV25-1 to TRBJ2-2, with 7 nucleotides matching TRBD1. The V gene end was trimmed by 3 bases and the J gene end by 8 bases; junction bases not matched to a gene: 9. The length of the CDR3 is 15 residues. The V gene's germline CDR1 is MGHDK and CDR2 SYGVNS. CDR3 sequence (DNA): TGTGCCAGCAGTGAGAGACAGGGATTCAGAGGGGAGCTGTTTTTT. Protein: CASSERQGFRGELFF. Full variable domain (remainder filled in from reference TRBV25-1 and TRBJ2-2): EADIYQTPRYLVIGTGKKITLECSQTMGHDKMYWYQQDPGMELHLIHYSYGVNSTEKGDLSSESTVSRIRTEHFPLTLESARPSHTSQYLCASSERQGFRGELFFGEGSRLTVL.

The chain is built from TRBV5-1 and TRBJ1-2; a possible D gene is TRBD1 (6 bases). CDR1 and CDR2 (germline): SGHRS, YFSETQ. V lost 4 bases to trimming and J lost 4 bases, with 11 bases between them. CDR3 size: 13 residues. For the CDR3, the DNA is TGCGCCAGCAGCCACAGGGTTGGCTATGGCTACACCTTC. It specifies CASSHRVGYGYTF. Based on the CDR3 plus reference TRBV5-1 and TRBJ1-2, the full variable domain is KAGVTQTPRYLIKTRGQQVTLSCSPISGHRSVSWYQQTPGQGLQFLFEYFSETQRNKGNFPGRFSGRQFSNSRSEMNVSTLELGDSALYLCASSHRVGYGYTFGSGTRLTVV.

This clone was counted a single time. The V gene is TRBV6-6, the J gene TRBJ2-5, with 7 nucleotides matching TRBD1. The V gene's germline CDR1 is MNHNY and CDR2 SVGAGI (reference sequence). This CDR3 comprises 16 residues. Germline trimming cut 0 bases from V and 2 bases from J; bases unmatched to any gene: 6. DNA for the CDR3: TGTGCCAGCAGTTACTCGACAGGGAAGGGTCAAGAGACCCAGTACTTC. Amino acid sequence: CASSYSTGKGQETQYF.

The chain carries TRBV28 and TRBJ2-7; TRBD1 is a possible D gene (5 bases). The ends were cut back, 4 bases at V and 2 bases at J, with 12 bases in the middle. Germline-derived CDR1 and CDR2 are MDHEN and SYDVKM. There are 14 residues in the CDR3. The chain's CDR3 is CASSSSTAPYEQYF. In DNA form, the CDR3 reads TGTGCCAGCAGTTCGTCGACAGCCCCCTACGAGCAGTACTTC.

The J gene is TRBJ1-1, the V gene TRBV5-4; possibly TRBD1 for D (5 bases). With 4 bases removed from V and 3 bases from J, the gap between germline ends came to 25 bases. CDR1 is SGHNT, CDR2 YYREEE, per germline (reference sequence). There are 18 residues in the CDR3. The CDR3 protein is CASSPARATVVFHTEAFF. Written as DNA, the CDR3 is TGTGCCAGCAGCCCTGCGAGAGCGACAGTTGTATTTCACACTGAAGCTTTCTTT.

V usage is TRBV19 and J usage is TRBJ1-3; unclear D gene. V was trimmed by 6 bases and J by 2 bases, leaving 8 bases between them. CDR1 and CDR2 (germline): LNHDA, SQIVND (reference sequence). The CDR3 covers 13 residues. CDR3 sequence (DNA): TGTGCCAGTAGCTACTACACTGGAAACACCATATATTTT. Protein: CASSYYTGNTIYF.

The chain recombines TRBV20-1 with TRBJ1-3; tentative D call: TRBD1 (5 bases). The CDR3 has 14 residues. V lost 3 bases to trimming and J lost 0 bases, with 9 bases between them. The germline CDR1 and CDR2 sequences are DFQATT and SNEGSKA (reference sequence). This chain's CDR3 is CSASLDTSGNTIYF. The CDR3 DNA follows: TGCAGTGCTAGTTTGGACACCTCTGGAAACACCATATATTTT.

J is TRBJ1-4 and V is TRBV7-9; 8 nucleotides align to TRBD1. This CDR3 is built from 14 residues. After removal of 4 bases from V and 7 bases from J, the junction contained 5 bases not matched to a gene. The germline V gene encodes CDR1 SEHNR and CDR2 FQNEAQ (reference sequence). In DNA form, the CDR3 reads TGTGCCAGCAGCTACGGACAGGGAGGTGAAAAACTGTTTTTT. This gives the protein CASSYGQGGEKLFF.

V is TRBV7-9 and J is TRBJ1-2; 8 positions agree with TRBD1. Germline trimming cut 4 bases from V and 8 bases from J; bases unmatched to any gene: 6. Per germline, CDR1 SEHNR and CDR2 FQNEAQ (reference sequence). The length of the CDR3 is 13 residues. The CDR3 nucleotides read TGTGCCAGCAGCTCGACCGGGACAGGCGGCTACACCTTC. This gives the protein CASSSTGTGGYTF.

The gene calls are TRBV12-3 or TRBV12-4 and TRBJ1-1; the D gene is possibly TRBD1 (5 bases). The CDR3 loop spans 12 amino acids. The V end lost 4 bases, the J end lost 11 bases, and 14 bases lay between the germline ends. The CDR3 nucleotides are TGTGCCAGCAGTTCAATGGGGCTGGAGGCTTTCTTT. This encodes CASSSMGLEAFF.

This chain connects TRBV5-1 to TRBJ2-7, with D possibly TRBD2 on 7 matching bases. Trimming removed 4 bases at V and 5 bases at J, with 16 bases between. Germline CDR1 is SGHRS and CDR2 is YFSETQ. CDR3 length: 14 residues. CDR3: CASSLGEGGDEQYV. CDR3 nucleotides: TGCGCCAGCAGCCTGGGCGAAGGGGGGGACGAGCAGTACGTC.

This chain links TRBV7-2 with TRBJ1-2, with 7 bases identical to TRBD1. The J segment lost 5 bases and the V segment lost 6 bases, leaving 6 bases of the junction unmatched. The V gene's germline CDR1 is SGHTA and CDR2 FQGNSA. CDR3 length equals 13 residues. The CDR3 DNA follows: TGTGCCAGCAGTCGGGACAGACAGTATGGCTACACCTTC. Amino acids: CASSRDRQYGYTF. Complete variable domain (other parts from reference TRBV7-2 and TRBJ1-2): GAGVSQSPSNKVTEKGKDVELRCDPISGHTALYWYRQSLGQGLEFLIYFQGNSAPDKSGLPSDRFSAERTGGSVSTLTIQRTQQEDSAVYLCASSRDRQYGYTFGSGTRLTVV.

This clone ranks as medium-sized. V usage is TRBV7-9 and J usage is TRBJ1-2; D not certain. The V gene's germline CDR1 is SEHNR and CDR2 FQNEAQ (reference sequence). This CDR3 has 11 residues. The ends were cut back, 5 bases at V and 9 bases at J, with 10 bases in the middle. The CDR3 is CASSRTMSYTF. In nucleotides, the CDR3 is TGTGCCAGCAGCCGAACTATGAGCTACACCTTC.

The rearrangement joins TRBV25-1 to TRBJ2-7, with TRBD1 identical over 7 bases. Germline assignment: CDR1 MGHDK and CDR2 SYGVNS. This CDR3 has 17 residues. Unmatched junction bases numbered 16, after V lost 3 bases and J lost 5 bases. This CDR3 is CASSDPDNGTDLDEQYV. The CDR3 nucleotides read TGTGCCAGCAGTGATCCGGATAACGGGACAGATCTTGACGAGCAGTACGTC.

The chain combines TRBV5-1 with TRBJ2-3, with 8 bases aligning to TRBD1. This CDR3 spans 14 amino acids. V lost 4 bases and J lost 4; bases outside the gene matches: 5. Germline V gene lookup returns CDR1 SGHRS and CDR2 YFSETQ. CDR3: CASSRGQGPDTQYF. CDR3 sequence (DNA): TGCGCCAGCAGCCGAGGACAGGGCCCAGATACGCAGTATTTT.

This chain uses TRBV18 with TRBJ1-2, with D unresolved. From germline, CDR1 is KGHSH and CDR2 LQKENI. The CDR3 contains 15 residues. V lost 0 bases to trimming and J lost 8 bases, with 16 bases between them. Written as DNA, the CDR3 is TGTGCCAGCTCACCACCGGTGCCGATTACGGGGGGCTACACCTTC. Amino acids: CASSPPVPITGGYTF.

The V call is TRBV5-1, the J call TRBJ2-1; perhaps TRBD2 as D (5 bases). The CDR3 runs 15 residues. The V and J ends lost 6 bases and 7 bases respectively, with 20 bases between them. CDR1 and CDR2 (germline): SGHRS, YFSETQ. CDR3 nucleotides: TGCGCCAGCAAACGGGCTGGGGAGCCCCTTAATGAGCAGTTCTTC. This sequence encodes CASKRAGEPLNEQFF.

This clone was counted a single time. The chain has TRBV7-3 and TRBJ2-1, with 8 bases lining up with TRBD2. The CDR3 has 15 amino acids. The junction had 7 bases not matched to a gene; V was cut back by 5 bases and J by 4 bases. CDR1 and CDR2 from the germline V gene are SGHTA and FQGTGA. The CDR3: CASSPSTSAYNEQFF. The CDR3 DNA follows: TGTGCCAGCAGCCCTTCGACTAGCGCTTACAATGAGCAGTTCTTC.